A selection of T cell receptor beta chains follows, all from one sample in a study of blood T cell repertoires in COVID-19. Sequencing was performed with immunoSEQ multiplex PCR; in TCRdb, only in-frame clones are kept and a portion is missing. The data contain 55,000 to 70,000 clones, roughly 79% of them singletons. Source material: peripheral blood. The receptor source for this set is a man aged 55 to 69 with acute or convalescent COVID-19. The CDR3 runs from the conserved cysteine through the conserved F or W. The D gene is left open where the match is weak. Part of the rows lack a size; the others show once, few, many or a class for expanded clones.

v_call,j_call,d_call,clone_size,cdr3_nt,cdr3_aa
TRBV5-1,TRBJ2-2,.,.,TGCGCCAGCAGCACGACAGAGACGAACACCGGGGAGCTGTTTTTT,CASSTTETNTGELFF
TRBV9,TRBJ2-5,TRBD2,.,TGTGCCAGCAGCCCTAGCGGGGGGCCACAAGAGACCCAGTACTTC,CASSPSGGPQETQYF
TRBV27,TRBJ1-1,.,.,TGTGCCAGCAGCCCGGGAGGGAGCAACACTGAAGCTTTCTTT,CASSPGGSNTEAFF
TRBV27,TRBJ2-7,.,.,TGTGCCAGCAGTCTTATTCGCGGGGACGAGCAGTACTTC,CASSLIRGDEQYF
TRBV7-8,TRBJ2-7,.,.,TGTGCCAGCAGCTTAGCCCAGGGCCTGGGCTCCTACGAGCAGTACTTC,CASSLAQGLGSYEQYF
TRBV6-5,TRBJ2-7,.,few,TGTGCCAGCAGCCTACGCCCCGGGGAGACATACGAGCAGTACTTC,CASSLRPGETYEQYF
TRBV6-5,TRBJ1-3,TRBD1,.,TGTGCCAGCAGTTACTCGAGGGACAGGGTAATGAACACCATATATTTT,CASSYSRDRVMNTIYF
TRBV18,TRBJ1-4,TRBD1,.,TGTGCCAGCTCACCCAATCCCGGGACAGATCGCGAGTCTCTGTTTTTT,CASSPNPGTDRESLFF
TRBV19,TRBJ1-6,.,.,TGTGCCAGTAGTATGGTCGGGTCGGATTCACCCCTCCACTTT,CASSMVGSDSPLHF
TRBV29-1,TRBJ2-7,TRBD1,.,TGCAGCGTTTTAAACAGGGGGACCTACGAGCAGTACTTC,CSVLNRGTYEQYF
TRBV30,TRBJ1-3,.,.,TGTGCCTGGAACGGGGGAGACTCTGGAAACACCATATATTTT,CAWNGGDSGNTIYF
TRBV4-1,TRBJ2-1,.,.,TGCGCCAGCAGCCAAGATGAGAAGCCCGAGCAGTTCTTC,CASSQDEKPEQFF
TRBV6-5,TRBJ1-4,TRBD1,.,TGTGCCAGCAGTCAGGACAGGGTGGTATGGAAACTGTTTTTT,CASSQDRVVWKLFF
TRBV18,TRBJ2-7,TRBD1,.,TGTGCCAGCTCACCACCCGGGACAGGGGTACACGAGCAGTACTTC,CASSPPGTGVHEQYF
TRBV18,TRBJ1-1,.,.,TGTGCCAGCTCAGGGGAAGGGGGAGCTTTCTTT,CASSGEGGAFF
TRBV6-5,TRBJ2-1,TRBD2,.,TGTGCCAGCACCGAAGGTAGCGGGGGTCCAAATGAGCAGTTCTTC,CASTEGSGGPNEQFF
TRBV7-2,TRBJ2-5,.,.,TGTGCCAGCAGCTTAACCGGAGGGGTCGATTCGGAGACCCAGTACTTC,CASSLTGGVDSETQYF
TRBV5-1,TRBJ1-2,.,.,TGCGCCAGCAGCTTCGGGGCCGGGAGCTATGGCTACACCTTC,CASSFGAGSYGYTF
TRBV12-3/TRBV12-4,TRBJ1-6,.,.,TGTGCCAGGACGAGGGTCCCGGATTCACCCCTCCACTTT,CARTRVPDSPLHF
TRBV2,TRBJ2-7,.,.,TGTGCCAGCGGAGGTTGGGCGCGGTATGGCCTCTCCTACGAGCAGTACTTC,CASGGWARYGLSYEQYF
TRBV2,TRBJ1-2,.,.,TGTGCCAGCAGTGAAACATCCTATGGCTACACCTTC,CASSETSYGYTF
TRBV14,TRBJ1-5,.,.,TGTGCCAGCAGCCAAGCCTACGAAGATCAGCCCCAGCATTTT,CASSQAYEDQPQHF
TRBV27,TRBJ1-5,TRBD1,.,TGTGCCAGCAGCCGGACAGGGGCTGAAAATCAGCCCCAGCATTTT,CASSRTGAENQPQHF
TRBV9,TRBJ2-7,TRBD1,once,TGTGCCAGCAGCGGATCACAGGGGCCCTCCTACGAGCAGTACTTC,CASSGSQGPSYEQYF
TRBV9,TRBJ1-4,.,.,TGTGCCAGCAGCGTAGGACAGATAGCTAATGAAAAACTGTTTTTT,CASSVGQIANEKLFF
TRBV9,TRBJ2-2,.,few,TGTGCCAGCAGCGTTAAACGGGGTACGAACACCGGGGAGCTGTTTTTT,CASSVKRGTNTGELFF
TRBV19,TRBJ1-2,TRBD1,.,TGTGCCAGCTGGGACAGGGGGCGCGGCCGTTATGGCTACACCTTC,CASWDRGRGRYGYTF
TRBV29-1,TRBJ2-1,TRBD2,.,TGCAGCGTTGCTAGCGGGGGCTACAATGAGCAGTTCTTC,CSVASGGYNEQFF
TRBV19,TRBJ2-7,.,.,TGTGCCAGTAGTGTCGACAGAATATCCTACGAGCAGTACTTC,CASSVDRISYEQYF
TRBV27,TRBJ2-7,.,few,TGTGCCAGCAGCCCACAGGGTAGCCTACGAGAGCAGTACTTC,CASSPQGSLREQYF
TRBV6-6,TRBJ2-1,.,.,TGTGCCAGCACCCCACTGGCCTACAATGAGCAGTTCTTC,CASTPLAYNEQFF
TRBV19,TRBJ2-7,.,.,TGTGCCCAAGTAGGGGGCGAGCAGTACTTC,CAQVGGEQYF
TRBV24-1,TRBJ2-3,TRBD2,.,TGTGCCACCAGTGATCCAGAGGTCGCGGGGGCAGATACGCAGTATTTT,CATSDPEVAGADTQYF
TRBV7-2,TRBJ2-2,.,.,TGTGCCAGCAGCTTAGAAGGCGCAGGGGCGGCCGGGGAGCTGTTTTTT,CASSLEGAGAAGELFF
TRBV7-9,TRBJ2-2,TRBD1,.,TGTGCCAGCAGCCTGGGACAGGCGAACACCGGGGAGCTGTTTTTT,CASSLGQANTGELFF
TRBV29-1,TRBJ1-1,.,.,TGCAGCGTTGAAAGGGGACAGAACACTGAAGCTTTCTTT,CSVERGQNTEAFF
TRBV9,TRBJ2-3,.,.,TGTGCCAGCAGCCAGGGGGTAGCGGGGGATACGCAGTATTTT,CASSQGVAGDTQYF
TRBV6-5,TRBJ2-3,.,.,TGTGCCAGCAGTTACGTCCAGGGAGGAGATACGCAGTATTTT,CASSYVQGGDTQYF
TRBV7-8,TRBJ1-2,TRBD1,.,TGTGCCAGCAGCTTAGCGGGGACAGGGCTACCTCGCTCCTATGGCTACACCTTC,CASSLAGTGLPRSYGYTF
TRBV19,TRBJ1-2,.,.,TGTGCCAGTAGCGGGAGGACCTATGGCTACACCTTC,CASSGRTYGYTF